This TCR beta chain was retrieved from a study of regulatory and conventional T cells in RAG deficiency. Study-wide points: Omenn patients showed >90% Treg-Tconv overlap and shorter CDR3 lengths. These Omenn syndrome Treg sorts may hold peripherally activated cells instead.

Worth noting for this clone: Its specificity is unknown.

Trimming took 1 base from V and 5 from J, leaving 10 bases between them. Germline-derived CDR1 and CDR2 are SGHRS and YFSETQ. This CDR3 comprises 14 residues. TCRdb's copy holds only in-frame clones and misses some; the assay was immunoSEQ multiplex PCR. Among tens of thousands of clones listed, around 89% were seen once. Another study also made use of these data, one on regulatory T cells. This second report adds: The PCR used 52 TRBV and 13 TRBJ primers. In patients, unique TRB V-J pairs were restricted and V/J usage skewed, especially in Tregs.

This clonotype originated in a human donor in good health. Sequenced sample: CD8+ T cells sorted from blood. The chain links TRBV5-1 to TRBJ1-5, with a weak D call TRBD1 (5 bases). Written as DNA, the CDR3 is TGCGCCAGCAGCTTGCTAGGGACGGATCAGCCCCAGCATTTT. Its translation: CASSLLGTDQPQHF.